This TCR beta chain was sequenced for a study of shared clonotypes between healthy human individuals. About the research overall: Donor ages ranged 18 to 49 years: two women, a few men. Per donor, three plates held CD4 naive cells, three held CD4 memory, two held CD8 naive and one held CD8 memory.

Germline CDR1 and CDR2: SGDLS and YYNGEE. CDR3 length: 18 residues. V dropped 0 bases and J dropped 6 bases, with 23 bases sitting between them. As to this clone: Antigen specificity is unknown.

Sequenced by immunoSEQ multiplex PCR; TCRdb stores in-frame clones only, minus some. The sample yields some 2.4 million clones, under 95% seen once. Notes on the study in general: As a rule, naive subsets had a larger estimated richness than memory subsets.

Sequenced input: naive CD4+ T cells from PBMCs. Noted subset: CD45RA+ positively selected. The chain employs TRBV9 and TRBJ2-3; D is tentatively TRBD1 or TRBD2 (5 bases each). This receptor was taken from a man aged 18 to 35 in good health. Some clones in this sample may be carry-over from other donors' samples. The CDR3 here is CASSVVGRVNSGRDTQYF. CDR3 sequence (DNA): TGTGCCAGCAGCGTAGTAGGTCGAGTGAATTCGGGGCGGGATACGCAGTATTTT. Complete variable domain (other parts from reference TRBV9 and TRBJ2-3): DSGVTQTPKHLITATGQRVTLRCSPRSGDLSVYWYQQSLDQGLQFLIQYYNGEERAKGNILERFSAQQFPDLHSELNLSSLELGDSALYFCASSVVGRVNSGRDTQYFGPGTRLTVL.